This T cell receptor (beta chain) was observed in a study of identical twins (TCRdb year 2016). Study-wide context: TCR alpha and beta repertoires from monozygotic twins, unrelated adults of various ages and cord blood were deep-sequenced to test whether fetal clonotypes persist. To rule out contamination, the twin experiments were replicated at different times with different library preparation protocols. What the study reported, not specific to this receptor: In monozygotic twins, recombination models systematically underestimated out-of-frame TCR alpha sharing, but the models matched the sharing seen between unrelated individuals. Abundant cord blood beta clonotypes carried fewer insertions; young adult naive repertoires showed a weaker similar trend, while memory repertoires showed none. A weaker excess of twin sharing was found in beta out-of-frame sequences because the signal-to-noise ratio was lowered by fewer shared sequences. Compared with coincidental sharing between unrelated individuals, an excess of low generation-probability sequences was observed among out-of-frame TCR alpha sequences shared between twins. Because the same donors could not be followed over many years, the conclusions depended on cross-sectional statistical analysis. Invariant T cells such as MAIT and iNKT could partly confound zero-insertion analyses, although diverse VJ usage argued against such confounding for most clonotypes.

The CDR1 and CDR2 encoded by the germline V gene are SGHRS and YFSETQ. Inclusive of the bounding cysteine and phenylalanine, the CDR3 is 18 residues long. Left in the record is the CDR3 DNA by itself, 54 bases read in frame from the first base. V ends up 1 base short and J 3 bases short, with an unmatched junction base count of 7. This clonotype came up many times. There is no known antigen for this receptor. Base qualities are not recorded, but no much larger clone differs from it by a single base. Only healthy Caucasian donors were included. The twin cohort consisted of three pairs of female monozygotic twins, all aged 18 to 29 years. The RNA used for TCR libraries was isolated from peripheral blood mononuclear cells. The library was generated by 5' RACE. The sequencer listed for this sample is Illumina HiSeq 2000. Template switching added a universal primer binding site, and the final cDNA carried a unique molecular identifier that allowed TCR cDNA molecules to be counted accurately. Specific primers in the conserved constant-segment region were used to synthesize first-strand cDNA for the TCR alpha and beta chains. To control for contamination, each cDNA library was double barcoded with a SMART-Mk sample barcode plus Illumina barcodes. Two successive PCR steps introduced TruSeq adapter sequences along with Illumina sample barcodes. TCR alpha and beta cDNA libraries were sequenced on the Illumina HiSeq platform with custom primers. As for how the authors treated the data: MiGEC was used to process raw reads and extract unique molecular identifiers, and MiXCR was used to find CDR3 positions. For each individual, recombination models were inferred using an EM algorithm with the repgenHMM and IGoR tools. Shared clonotype analysis was performed with the tcR package in R, normalizing sharing by the product of cloneset sizes. To study raw recombination free of thymic and clonal selection effects, out-of-frame nonproductive sequences were analyzed. TCRdb trimmed public reads at Q25 via fastp, called clones via MiXCR and kept in-frame beta chains. Entries that share a CDR3 protein sequence are merged under the most common genes and DNA. It is TCRdb's table, rather than the study itself, that gives the V and J calls and clone size. Present in this sample are about 890,000 distinct CDR3 sequences, over 9% of which were seen just once. 1.5% to 2% of the sample is taken by the ten largest.

This sample was shared with a second study, whose subject was yellow fever vaccine responses in identical twins. The second publication reports: The authors reported that the T cell response to vaccination in identical twins appeared partly convergent and partly personalized. In identical twins, the study followed T cell clones that responded to the vaccine with precision.

This TCR derives from a woman aged 18-29 years in good health. The sequence is built from TRBV5-1 and TRBJ2-1; the central 13 bases match TRBD2. Sequencing was carried out using PBMCs. This receptor has the CDR3 CASSLKRTSGRNYNEQFF. The sequence in DNA is TGCGCCAGCAGCTTGAAGAGGACTAGCGGGAGAAACTACAATGAGCAGTTCTTC.